The 13 T cell receptor beta chains presented below share a single source sample, sequenced in a study of T-cell memory formation after mild COVID-19. From the 5' RACE reads, TCRdb called clonotypes with MiXCR, one entry per CDR3 protein. The repertoire includes fewer than 200,000 distinct CDR3 sequences, approximately 13% of them detected once, and approximately 3.3% sits in the top ten. Sequences were obtained from PBMCs or a T cell subset sorted from them (not recorded which). The receptors originated from a man younger than 30 who had mild COVID-19 (a few samples of this study predate the infection). Cell type and time point are not known.

This clonotype was observed at least ten times. The CDR3: CASSAKGANTGELFF. The CDR3 nucleotides are TGTGCCAGCAGCGCTAAAGGGGCGAACACCGGGGAGCTGTTTTTT. The chain combines TRBV7-2 with TRBJ2-2; a possible D gene is TRBD1 (5 bases). V lost 5 bases to trimming and J lost 0 bases, with 10 bases between them. CDR1 is SGHTA and CDR2 is FQGNSA in the germline V gene. The CDR3 has 15 residues.

Only a few counts were recorded for this clonotype. The chain recombines TRBV6-1 with TRBJ1-2, with D uncertain. The germline gives CDR1 MNHNS, CDR2 SASEGT. The CDR3 is 13 residues long. V was trimmed by 3 bases and J by 12 bases, leaving 17 bases between them. CDR3 nucleotides: TGTGCCAGCAGTGACCAGGCCCCGTCCGCTCACACCTTC. Its protein is CASSDQAPSAHTF.

The chain has TRBV3-1 and TRBJ2-5; 9 nucleotides line up with TRBD2. Germline assignment: CDR1 LGHDT and CDR2 YNNKEL (reference sequence). The CDR3 has 14 residues. With V trimmed by 6 bases and J by 4 bases, 6 bases remained unmatched. CDR3 loop: CASRVGTSRETQYF. DNA of the CDR3: TGTGCCAGCAGAGTCGGGACTAGCCGAGAGACCCAGTACTTC.

V is TRBV5-1 and J is TRBJ2-2; D is unclear. Germline-derived CDR1 and CDR2 are SGHRS and YFSETQ. This CDR3 has 13 residues. The V end was cut by 0 bases, the J end by 7 bases, with 7 bases between. The CDR3 protein is CASSLDGGGELFF. The DNA of the CDR3 is TGCGCCAGCAGCTTGGACGGTGGCGGGGAGCTGTTTTTT.

This clonotype was observed a handful of times. A read error may account for a junction end that differs from germline. The rearrangement joins TRBV7-7 to TRBJ2-2; the D gene is possibly TRBD1 (6 bases). The CDR3 loop spans 14 amino acids. Germline assignment: CDR1 SSHAT and CDR2 FNYEAQ (reference sequence). The CDR3 sequence: CASSQQGDTGELFF. CDR3 coding DNA: TGTGCTAGCAGTCAACAGGGTGACACCGGGGAGCTGTTTTTT. The complete variable domain, with remaining parts taken from reference TRBV7-7 and TRBJ2-2, reads GAGVSQSPRYKVTKRGQDVTLRCDPISSHATLYWYQQALGQGPEFLTYFNYEAQPDKSGLPSDRFSAERPEGSISTLTIQRTEQRDSAMYRCASSQQGDTGELFFGEGSRLTVL.

The chain has TRBV9 and TRBJ2-1; either TRBD1 or TRBD2 may supply D (6 bases each). This CDR3 has 13 amino acids. Trimming took off 0 bases at V and 6 bases at J, with 7 bases between the two ends. Germline V CDR1 and CDR2: SGDLS, YYNGEE. The CDR3 sequence: CASSVEGGNEQFF. In DNA form, the CDR3 reads TGTGCCAGCAGCGTAGAGGGGGGCAATGAGCAGTTCTTC.

The V gene is TRBV10-3, the J gene TRBJ2-1; D may match TRBD1 or TRBD2 (7 bases each). Trimming left V 10 bases short and J 5 bases short, with 24 bases between. This CDR3 has 16 amino acids. The V gene's germline CDR1 is ENHRY and CDR2 SYGVKD. For the CDR3, the DNA is TGTGCCACCAGGGGGGGGGCGAGCGGGCCCCACAATGAGCAGTTCTTC. Translated, it gives CATRGGASGPHNEQFF.

This clonotype was seen more than once but under ten times. V usage is TRBV20-1 and J usage is TRBJ1-6; D is undetermined. CDR3 size: 14 residues. Trimming cost V 5 bases and J 13 bases, with 21 bases left between them. The germline gives CDR1 DFQATT, CDR2 SNEGSKA (reference sequence). The DNA of the CDR3 is TGCAGTGCTCCCTTTAGTGTGGTCGAGTCCCCCCTCCACTTT. Protein product: CSAPFSVVESPLHF.

This clonotype was found a few times. The gene calls are TRBV11-1 and TRBJ2-7, with D perhaps TRBD1 (5 bases). Trimming took off 4 bases at V and 6 bases at J, with 10 bases between the two ends. The CDR3 is 12 residues long. Germline CDR1 SGHAT, CDR2 FQDESV (reference sequence). The DNA of the CDR3 is TGTGCCAGCAGCTCCCAGGGTTCCGAGCAGTACGTC. Protein: CASSSQGSEQYV.

This clonotype came up a few times. V and J are TRBV4-1 and TRBJ2-2; 9 bases match TRBD1. The CDR3 has 16 amino acids. Germline V lookup: CDR1 MGHRA, CDR2 YSYEKL. Trimming cost V 4 bases and J 4 bases; bases outside gene matches: 7. CDR3 sequence: CASSPSGTGLTGELFF. CDR3 nucleotide sequence: TGCGCCAGCAGCCCGTCGGGGACAGGGCTCACCGGGGAGCTGTTTTTT.

There are a few counts of this clonotype. CDR3 loop: CSARDRHFNQPQHF. In nucleotides, the CDR3 is TGCAGTGCTAGAGATCGACACTTTAATCAGCCCCAGCATTTT. V gene TRBV20-1 combines with J gene TRBJ1-5; D gene unclear. The germline V and J ends were trimmed by 0 bases and 4 bases, with 10 bases remaining between them. This CDR3 is 14 amino acids long. CDR1 and CDR2 from the germline V gene are DFQATT and SNEGSKA (reference sequence).

This clonotype was recorded many times. The chain uses TRBV7-9 and TRBJ2-5, with TRBD2 as a possible D gene (6 bases). Germline lookup yields CDR1 SEHNR and CDR2 FQNEAQ (reference sequence). This CDR3 is built from 14 residues. Trimming pared 5 bases from V and 5 bases from J, leaving 15 bases between. This chain's CDR3 is CASSPSRLVETQYF. For the CDR3, the DNA is TGTGCCAGCAGCCCCTCCCGACTAGTGGAGACCCAGTACTTC.

This clonotype was counted between two and nine times. V is TRBV7-2 and J is TRBJ2-3; TRBD2 matches at 8 bases. The CDR3 runs 15 residues. The germline CDR1 and CDR2 sequences are SGHTA and FQGNSA. Trimming removed 5 bases from V and 4 bases from J; junction bases left unmatched: 8. CDR3 DNA: TGTGCCAGCAGCCTAGGGACTAGTAGATCAGATACGCAGTATTTT. It encodes CASSLGTSRSDTQYF.